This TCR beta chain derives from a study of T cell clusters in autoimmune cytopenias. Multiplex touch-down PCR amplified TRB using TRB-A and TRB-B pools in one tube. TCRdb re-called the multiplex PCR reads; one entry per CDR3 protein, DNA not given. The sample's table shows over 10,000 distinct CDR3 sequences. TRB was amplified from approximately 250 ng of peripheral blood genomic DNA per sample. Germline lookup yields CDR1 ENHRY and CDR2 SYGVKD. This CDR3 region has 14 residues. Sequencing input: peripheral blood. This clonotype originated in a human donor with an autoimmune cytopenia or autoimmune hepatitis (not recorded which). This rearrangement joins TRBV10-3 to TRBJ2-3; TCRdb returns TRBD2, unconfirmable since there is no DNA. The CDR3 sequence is CAITQAGETDTQYF.